What follows are 20 T cell receptor beta chains derived from one specimen sequenced in a study of blood T cell repertoires in COVID-19. Libraries were prepared by immunoSEQ multiplex PCR; TCRdb keeps only in-frame clonotypes and omits some of them. The sample shows 85,000 to 110,000 clones, more than 80% of them seen only once. The sequenced material came from peripheral blood. These receptors came from a human donor in a cohort sampled during active COVID-19.

The count of this clone is one. The chain combines TRBV7-9 with TRBJ1-4; D uncertain. The CDR3 totals 12 residues. Trimming took 10 bases from V and 6 from J, leaving 12 bases between them. Germline V CDR1 and CDR2: SEHNR, FQNEAQ (reference sequence). In nucleotides, the CDR3 is TGTGCCACCTCGGGAGGAGATGAAAAACTGTTTTTT. The encoded protein is CATSGGDEKLFF. The complete variable domain, with remaining parts taken from reference TRBV7-9 and TRBJ1-4, reads DTGVSQNPRHKITKRGQNVTFRCDPISEHNRLYWYRQTLGQGPEFLTYFQNEAQLEKSRLLSDRFSAERPKGSFSTLEIQRTEQGDSAMYLCATSGGDEKLFFGSGTQLSVL.

As concerns this clone: Other nucleotide sequences in the sample specify the same CDR3. The V gene is TRBV20-1, the J gene TRBJ1-2, with D possibly being TRBD1 (5 bases). Looked up from germline, CDR1 is DFQATT and CDR2 is SNEGSKA (reference sequence). V was cut by 8 bases and J by 4 bases, with 8 bases left in between. The CDR3 runs to 10 residues. The CDR3 DNA sequence: TGCAGTACCGGGGGCTATGGCTACACCTTC. Amino acids: CSTGGYGYTF.

The chain links TRBV11-2 to TRBJ1-6; D gene ambiguous. The CDR3 has 13 residues. Germline lookup yields CDR1 SGHAT and CDR2 FQNNGV. The ends were cut back, 11 bases at V and 7 bases at J, with 15 bases in the middle. CDR3 in DNA: TGTGCCGTCGCGGAGGGCAGGAATTCACCCCTCCACTTT. It is translated as CAVAEGRNSPLHF.

Remarks on this clone: One junction end does not reproduce the germline sequence, and a read error may be involved. The V gene is TRBV14, the J gene TRBJ1-6, with 7 bases lining up with TRBD1. CDR3 size: 16 residues. Germline V gene lookup returns CDR1 SGHDN and CDR2 FVKESK. In DNA form, the CDR3 reads TGTGCCAGCAGCCAAGTGGGGGGACAGTATAATTCGCCCCTCCACTTT. Protein sequence: CASSQVGGQYNSPLHF. Filled out from reference TRBV14 and TRBJ1-6, the complete variable domain reads EAGVTQFPSHSVIEKGQTVTLRCDPISGHDNLYWYRRVMGKEIKFLLHFVKESKQDESGMPNNRFLAERTGGTYSTLKVQPAELEDSGVYFCASSQVGGQYNSPLHFGNGTRLTVT.

This sequence joins TRBV5-8 and TRBJ1-1; D remains unclear. The CDR3 is 14 residues long. V lost 4 bases to trimming and J lost 1 base, with 11 bases between them. Germline V CDR1 and CDR2: SGHTS, YDEGEE. CDR3 sequence: CASSLRERNTEAFF. CDR3 DNA sequence: TGTGCCAGCAGCCTGAGGGAGCGGAACACTGAAGCTTTCTTT.

The CDR3 DNA follows: TGTGCCAGCAGACCCGGGGGGACTTGGAACTATGGCTACACCTTC. Translated: CASRPGGTWNYGYTF. This rearrangement joins TRBV25-1 to TRBJ1-2; D is possibly TRBD1 (5 bases). Germline V gives CDR1 MGHDK, CDR2 SYGVNS. The CDR3 spans 15 residues. Trimming pared 6 bases from V and 2 bases from J, leaving 16 bases between.

This clone was observed a handful of times. The rearrangement uses TRBV5-1 and TRBJ2-3; 11 bases are shared with TRBD2. V dropped 4 bases and J dropped 2; count of bases not matched to a gene: 9. Germline V CDR1 and CDR2: SGHRS, YFSETQ. The CDR3 runs 17 residues. Written as DNA, the CDR3 is TGCGCCAGCAGCCGGGCAGCTAGCGGGGGGAACACAGATACGCAGTATTTT. It encodes CASSRAASGGNTDTQYF.

This clone was observed a single time. The V call is TRBV21-1, the J call TRBJ1-5. TRBV21-1 is marked as a pseudogene. The CDR3 contains 19 residues. The CDR3 loop is CASSKGQGGNGGSNQPQHF. The CDR3 bases are TGTGCCAGCAGCAAAGGCCAAGGGGGAAACGGGGGGAGCAATCAGCCCCAGCATTTT.

V usage is TRBV9 and J usage is TRBJ2-5; 13 bases agree with TRBD2. Germline-derived CDR1 and CDR2 are SGDLS and YYNGEE. With 0 bases clipped from V and 0 bases from J, the junction kept 2 bases outside the gene matches. The CDR3 has 17 amino acids. CDR3 in DNA: TGTGCCAGCAGCGTAGGGACTAGCGGGGGACACCAAGAGACCCAGTACTTC. It yields the protein CASSVGTSGGHQETQYF.

The V call is TRBV14, the J call TRBJ2-3; TRBD1 might be the D (5 bases). The CDR3 is made up of 15 amino acids. Trimming shortened V by 4 bases and J by 4 bases, and 15 bases separated the two germline ends. Germline values: CDR1 SGHDN, CDR2 FVKESK. This CDR3 is CASSLVPGNSDTQYF. The CDR3 nucleotides are TGTGCCAGCAGCCTGGTTCCAGGGAACTCAGATACGCAGTATTTT. Full variable domain (outside the CDR3, taken from reference TRBV14 and TRBJ2-3): EAGVTQFPSHSVIEKGQTVTLRCDPISGHDNLYWYRRVMGKEIKFLLHFVKESKQDESGMPNNRFLAERTGGTYSTLKVQPAELEDSGVYFCASSLVPGNSDTQYFGPGTRLTVL.

The genes are TRBV2 and TRBJ1-2, with D maybe TRBD1 (5 bases). This CDR3 is 16 amino acids long. The germline CDR1 and CDR2 sequences are SNHLY and FYNNEI. V lost 7 bases to trimming and J lost 0 bases, with 18 bases between them. The CDR3 here is CASMRQTETANYGYTF. The CDR3 nucleotides read TGTGCCAGCATGAGGCAGACCGAGACAGCTAACTATGGCTACACCTTC.

J is TRBJ1-5 and V is TRBV7-9; D ambiguous. The germline V gene has CDR1 SEHNR and CDR2 FQNEAQ (reference sequence). Trimming took off 4 bases at V and 11 bases at J, with 15 bases between the two ends. The CDR3 spans 13 residues. CDR3 amino acids: CASSYERPSAQHF. The CDR3 DNA sequence: TGTGCCAGCAGCTACGAGAGGCCCTCGGCCCAGCATTTT. Combining the CDR3 with reference TRBV7-9 and TRBJ1-5 gives the whole variable domain DTGVSQNPRHKITKRGQNVTFRCDPISEHNRLYWYRQTLGQGPEFLTYFQNEAQLEKSRLLSDRFSAERPKGSFSTLEIQRTEQGDSAMYLCASSYERPSAQHFGDGTRLSIL.

The chain couples TRBV19 to TRBJ2-2; 14 positions agree with TRBD2. The junction had 6 bases not matched to a gene; V was cut back by 3 bases and J by 6 bases. The V gene's germline CDR1 is LNHDA and CDR2 SQIVND (reference sequence). The CDR3 extends over 17 amino acids. DNA of the CDR3: TGTGCCAGTAGTATGCGACTAGCGGGGGGGTACCCCGGGGAGCTGTTTTTT. Amino acids: CASSMRLAGGYPGELFF.

This clone occurred once. This chain joins TRBV18 and TRBJ1-1, with TRBD1 identical over 8 bases. Per germline, CDR1 KGHSH and CDR2 LQKENI. Trimming cost V 4 bases and J 1 base; bases outside gene matches: 14. There are 18 residues in the CDR3. CDR3 DNA: TGTGCCAGCTCACTTACACGGGGCATGGGGACAGGGAACACTGAAGCTTTCTTT. This translates into CASSLTRGMGTGNTEAFF.

The gene calls are TRBV2 and TRBJ2-5; TRBD1 is a possible D gene (7 bases). The CDR3 length is 15 residues. Per germline, CDR1 SNHLY and CDR2 FYNNEI. The ends were cut back, 2 bases at V and 2 bases at J, with 12 bases in the middle. The CDR3 region has the DNA TGTGCCAGCAGTGAACGGGGGACAGAGCAAGAGACCCAGTACTTC. Its protein product is CASSERGTEQETQYF.

J is TRBJ2-1 and V is TRBV15; D is unclear. CDR3 size: 12 residues. The germline V and J ends were trimmed by 0 bases and 6 bases, with 3 bases remaining between them. CDR1 and CDR2 (germline): LNHNV, YYDKDF (reference sequence). This CDR3 reads CATSRDRNEQFF. DNA of the CDR3: TGTGCCACCAGCAGAGATCGCAATGAGCAGTTCTTC. The entire variable domain, with the rest obtained from reference TRBV15 and TRBJ2-1, is as follows: DAMVIQNPRYQVTQFGKPVTLSCSQTLNHNVMYWYQQKSSQAPKLLFHYYDKDFNNEADTPDNFQSRRPNTSFCFLDIRSPGLGDTAMYLCATSRDRNEQFFGPGTRLTVL.

The chain links TRBV7-8 to TRBJ2-1; D remains ambiguous. Germline CDR1 reads SGHVS; CDR2 reads FQNEAQ. This CDR3 is built from 14 residues. V lost 5 bases to trimming and J lost 5 bases, with 13 bases between them. DNA of the CDR3: TGTGCCAGCAGCAAACTCCGTTCGGACAATGAGCAGTTCTTC. Protein product: CASSKLRSDNEQFF. The whole variable domain, filled in from reference TRBV7-8 and TRBJ2-1, reads GAGVSQSPRYKVAKRGQDVALRCDPISGHVSLFWYQQALGQGPEFLTYFQNEAQLDKSGLPSDRFFAERPEGSVSTLKIQRTQQEDSAVYLCASSKLRSDNEQFFGPGTRLTVL.

The chain uses TRBV18 and TRBJ1-1; 7 nucleotides line up with TRBD1. CDR3 length: 14 amino acids. The germline V gene encodes CDR1 KGHSH and CDR2 LQKENI. J was trimmed by 2 bases and V by 3 bases; bases with no gene match: 3. The CDR3 reads CASSPDRVNTEAFF. The CDR3 DNA is TGTGCCAGCTCACCCGACAGGGTAAACACTGAAGCTTTCTTT.

The chain couples TRBV7-9 to TRBJ1-1; 7 bases are shared with TRBD1. The germline V gene encodes CDR1 SEHNR and CDR2 FQNEAQ (reference sequence). Germline trimming cut 3 bases from V and 2 bases from J; bases unmatched to any gene: 3. The CDR3 spans 14 residues. The CDR3: CASSFRQGNTEAFF. The CDR3 nucleotides read TGTGCCAGCAGCTTCAGACAGGGAAACACTGAAGCTTTCTTT.

This chain uses TRBV7-2 with TRBJ1-1; a weak D match, TRBD1 (5 bases). Trimming cost V 6 bases and J 2 bases, with 10 bases left between them. Germline CDR1 and CDR2: SGHTA and FQGNSA. The CDR3 is 13 residues long. CDR3 loop: CASRSGTNTEAFF. CDR3 nucleotide sequence: TGTGCCAGCAGGTCCGGGACTAACACTGAAGCTTTCTTT.